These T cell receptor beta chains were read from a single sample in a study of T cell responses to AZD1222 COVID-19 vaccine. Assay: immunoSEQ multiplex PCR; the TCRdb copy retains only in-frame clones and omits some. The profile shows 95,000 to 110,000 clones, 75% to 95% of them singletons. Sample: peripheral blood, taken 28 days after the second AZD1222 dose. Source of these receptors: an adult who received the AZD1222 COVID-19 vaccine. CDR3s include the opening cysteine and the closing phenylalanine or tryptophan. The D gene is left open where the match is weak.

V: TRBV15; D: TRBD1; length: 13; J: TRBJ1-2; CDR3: CATSGGTAYGYTF
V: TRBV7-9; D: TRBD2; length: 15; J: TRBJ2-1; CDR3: CASSLTGLADREQFF
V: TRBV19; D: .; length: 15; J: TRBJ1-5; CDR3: CASSTRARANQPQHF
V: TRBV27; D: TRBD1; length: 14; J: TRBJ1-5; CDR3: CASSFGQVDQPQHF
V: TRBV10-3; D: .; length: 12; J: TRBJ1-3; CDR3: CATGHAGNTIYF
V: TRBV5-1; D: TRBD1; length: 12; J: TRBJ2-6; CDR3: CASSLGTGGPTF
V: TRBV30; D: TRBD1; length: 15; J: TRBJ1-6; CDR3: CAWILRGQGYSPLHF
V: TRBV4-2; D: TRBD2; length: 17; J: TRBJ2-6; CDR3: CASGGGSGAPGANVLTF
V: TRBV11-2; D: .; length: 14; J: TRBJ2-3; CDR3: CASSYRDITDTQYF
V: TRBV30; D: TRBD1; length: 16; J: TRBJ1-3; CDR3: CAWAHSTGGTRNTIYF
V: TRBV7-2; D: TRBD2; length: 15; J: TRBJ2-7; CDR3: CASSPAGGFTYEQYF
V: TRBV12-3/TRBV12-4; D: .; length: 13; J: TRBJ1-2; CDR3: CASSLSGNYGYTF
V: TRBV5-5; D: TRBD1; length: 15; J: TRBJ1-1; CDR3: CASSLGGGVSSEAFF
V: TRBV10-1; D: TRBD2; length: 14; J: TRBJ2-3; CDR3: CASSLKAGRDTQYF
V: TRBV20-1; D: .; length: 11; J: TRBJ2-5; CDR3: CSARGGETQYF
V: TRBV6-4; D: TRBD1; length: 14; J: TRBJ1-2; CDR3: CASSDRTGVGGYTF
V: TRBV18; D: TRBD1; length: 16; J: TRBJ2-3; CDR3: CASSPKGQGSTDTQYF
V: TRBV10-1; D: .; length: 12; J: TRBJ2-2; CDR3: CASSESFGELFF
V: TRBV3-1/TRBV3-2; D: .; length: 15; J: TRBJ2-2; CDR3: CASSNSRAGTGELFF
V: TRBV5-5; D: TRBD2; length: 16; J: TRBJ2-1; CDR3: CASSTDGTSGSDEQFF
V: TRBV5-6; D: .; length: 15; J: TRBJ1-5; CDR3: CASSFYRVSNQPQHF
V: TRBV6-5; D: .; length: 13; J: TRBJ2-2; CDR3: CASSPQFGGELFF
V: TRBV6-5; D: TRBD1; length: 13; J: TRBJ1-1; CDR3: CASSRTGVTEAFF
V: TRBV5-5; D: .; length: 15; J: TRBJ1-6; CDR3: CASSLGGNYNSPLHF
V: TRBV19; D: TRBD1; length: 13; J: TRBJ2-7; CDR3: CASSPTGGYEQYF
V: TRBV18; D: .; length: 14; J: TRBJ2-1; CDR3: CASSPPGFNNEQFF
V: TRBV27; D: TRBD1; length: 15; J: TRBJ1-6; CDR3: CASSFGQVDSSPLHF
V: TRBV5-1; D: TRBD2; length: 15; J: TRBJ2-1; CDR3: CASSLAAGGGNEQFF
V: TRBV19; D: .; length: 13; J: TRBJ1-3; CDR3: CASSRREGNTIYF
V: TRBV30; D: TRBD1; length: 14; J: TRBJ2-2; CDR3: CAWSVEGATGELFF
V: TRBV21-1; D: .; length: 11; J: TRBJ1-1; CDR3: CASSCPREAFF
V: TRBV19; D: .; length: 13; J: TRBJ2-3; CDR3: CASRVGSTDTQYF
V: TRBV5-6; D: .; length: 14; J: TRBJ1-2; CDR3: CASSLGVGTYGYTF
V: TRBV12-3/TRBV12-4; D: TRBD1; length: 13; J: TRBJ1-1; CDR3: CASSLGTVTEAFF
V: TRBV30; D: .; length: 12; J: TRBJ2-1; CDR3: CAWSPIRGEQFF
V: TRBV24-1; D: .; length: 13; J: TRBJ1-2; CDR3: CATSDNRDDGYTF
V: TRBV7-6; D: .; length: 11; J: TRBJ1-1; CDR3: CASSLAREAFF
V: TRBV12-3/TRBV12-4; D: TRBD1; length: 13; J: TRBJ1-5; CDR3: CASSRQGNQPQHF
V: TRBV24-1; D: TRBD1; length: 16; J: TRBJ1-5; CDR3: CATSTEDRASNQPQHF
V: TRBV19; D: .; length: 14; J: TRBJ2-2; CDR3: CASSTLAKAGELFF
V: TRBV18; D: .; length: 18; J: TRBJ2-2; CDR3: CASSPFGAGKDVTGELFF
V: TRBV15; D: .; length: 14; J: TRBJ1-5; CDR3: CATSRDSGDQPQHF
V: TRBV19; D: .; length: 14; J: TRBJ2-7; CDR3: CANPCDSGRYEQYF
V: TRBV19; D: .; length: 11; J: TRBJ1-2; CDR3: CASWMRGGYTF
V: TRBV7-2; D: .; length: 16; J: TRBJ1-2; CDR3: CASSPWGTGANYGYTF
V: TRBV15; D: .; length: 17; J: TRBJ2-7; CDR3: CATSRDRRPGRTYEQYF
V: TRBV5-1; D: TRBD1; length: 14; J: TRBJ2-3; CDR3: CASRYGQGADTQYF
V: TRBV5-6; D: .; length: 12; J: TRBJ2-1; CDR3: CASSQPNNEQFF
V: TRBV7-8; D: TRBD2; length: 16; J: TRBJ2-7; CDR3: CASSLRASGISYEQYF
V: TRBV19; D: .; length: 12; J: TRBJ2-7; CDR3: CASSIGRGEQYF
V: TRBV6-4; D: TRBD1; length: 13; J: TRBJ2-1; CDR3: CASSGQGANEQFF
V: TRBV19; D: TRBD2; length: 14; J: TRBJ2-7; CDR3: CASSGSGGDYEQYF
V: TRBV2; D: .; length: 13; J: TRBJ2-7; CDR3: CASSVQGAYEQYF
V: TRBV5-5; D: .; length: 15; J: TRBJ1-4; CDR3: CASSLEGSSNEKLFF
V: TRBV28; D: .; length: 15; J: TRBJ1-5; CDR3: CASRGGHYSNQPQHF